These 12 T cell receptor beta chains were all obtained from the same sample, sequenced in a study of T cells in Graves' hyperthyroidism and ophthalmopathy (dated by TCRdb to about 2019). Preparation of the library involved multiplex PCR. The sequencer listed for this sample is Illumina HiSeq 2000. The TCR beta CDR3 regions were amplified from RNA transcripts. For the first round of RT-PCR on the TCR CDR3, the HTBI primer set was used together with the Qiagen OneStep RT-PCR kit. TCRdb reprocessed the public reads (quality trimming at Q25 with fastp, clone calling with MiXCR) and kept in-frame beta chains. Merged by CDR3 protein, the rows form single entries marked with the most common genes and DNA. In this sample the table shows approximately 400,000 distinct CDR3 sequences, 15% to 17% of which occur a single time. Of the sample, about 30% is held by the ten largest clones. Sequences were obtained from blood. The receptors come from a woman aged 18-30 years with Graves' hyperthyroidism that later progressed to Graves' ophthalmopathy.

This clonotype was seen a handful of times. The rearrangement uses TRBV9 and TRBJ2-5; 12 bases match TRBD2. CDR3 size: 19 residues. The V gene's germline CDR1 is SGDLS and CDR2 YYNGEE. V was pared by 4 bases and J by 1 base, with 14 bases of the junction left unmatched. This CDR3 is CASSRMRGTSGHPQETQYF. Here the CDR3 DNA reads TGTGCCAGCAGCCGTATGCGGGGGACTAGCGGGCATCCCCAAGAGACCCAGTACTTC.

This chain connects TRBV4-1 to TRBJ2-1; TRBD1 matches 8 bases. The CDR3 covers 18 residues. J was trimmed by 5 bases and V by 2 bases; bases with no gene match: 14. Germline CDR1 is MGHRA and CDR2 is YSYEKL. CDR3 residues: CASSQTPRTGTFHNEQFF. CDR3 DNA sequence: TGCGCCAGCAGCCAAACCCCGAGGACAGGGACTTTCCACAATGAGCAGTTCTTC.

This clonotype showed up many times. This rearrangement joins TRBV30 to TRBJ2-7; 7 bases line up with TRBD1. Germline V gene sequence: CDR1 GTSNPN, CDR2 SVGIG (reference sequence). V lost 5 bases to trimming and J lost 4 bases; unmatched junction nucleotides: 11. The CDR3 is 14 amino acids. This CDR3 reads CAWEDRPRGYEQYF. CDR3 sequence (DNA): TGTGCCTGGGAAGACAGACCCAGGGGGTACGAGCAGTACTTC.

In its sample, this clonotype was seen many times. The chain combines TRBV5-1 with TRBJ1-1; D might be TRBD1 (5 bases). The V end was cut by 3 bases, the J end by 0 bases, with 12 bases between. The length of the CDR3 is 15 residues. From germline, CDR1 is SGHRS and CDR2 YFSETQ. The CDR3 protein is CASSSHDRLNTEAFF. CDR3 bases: TGCGCCAGCAGCTCCCATGACAGACTGAACACTGAAGCTTTCTTT.

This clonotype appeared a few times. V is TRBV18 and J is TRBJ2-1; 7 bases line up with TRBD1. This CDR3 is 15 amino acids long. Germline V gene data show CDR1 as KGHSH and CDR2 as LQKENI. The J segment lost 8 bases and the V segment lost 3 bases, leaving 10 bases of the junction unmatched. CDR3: CASSPRDRVDDEQFF. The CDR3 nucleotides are TGTGCCAGCTCACCTAGAGACAGGGTTGACGATGAGCAGTTCTTC.

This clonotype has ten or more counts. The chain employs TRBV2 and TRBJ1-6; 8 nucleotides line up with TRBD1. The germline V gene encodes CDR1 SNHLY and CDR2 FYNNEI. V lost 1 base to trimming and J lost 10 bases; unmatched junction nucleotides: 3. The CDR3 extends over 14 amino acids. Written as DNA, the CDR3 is TGTGCCAGCAGTGAAGGACAGGGGAGATCACCCCTCCACTTT. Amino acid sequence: CASSEGQGRSPLHF.

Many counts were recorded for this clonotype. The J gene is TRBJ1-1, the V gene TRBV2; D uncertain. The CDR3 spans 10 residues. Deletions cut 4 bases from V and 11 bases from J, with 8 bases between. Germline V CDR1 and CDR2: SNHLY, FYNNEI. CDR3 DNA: TGTGCCAGCAGTGGAGTTAACGCTTTCTTT. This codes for CASSGVNAFF.

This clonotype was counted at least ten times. This CDR3 is CASSWTGRGQPQHF. The DNA of the CDR3 is TGTGCCAGCAGTTGGACAGGGCGCGGCCAGCCCCAGCATTTT. This sequence joins TRBV12-3 or TRBV12-4 and TRBJ1-5, with 8 bases identical to TRBD1. The CDR3 has 14 residues. Losses at the gene ends were 4 bases for V and 7 bases for J; bases not matched to a gene: 6.

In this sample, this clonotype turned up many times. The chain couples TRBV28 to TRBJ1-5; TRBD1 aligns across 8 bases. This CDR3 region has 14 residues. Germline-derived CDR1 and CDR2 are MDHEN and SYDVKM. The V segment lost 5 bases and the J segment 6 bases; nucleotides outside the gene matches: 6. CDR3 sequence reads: CASSKDRAGQPQHF. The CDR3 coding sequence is TGTGCCAGCAGTAAGGACAGGGCGGGTCAGCCCCAGCATTTT.

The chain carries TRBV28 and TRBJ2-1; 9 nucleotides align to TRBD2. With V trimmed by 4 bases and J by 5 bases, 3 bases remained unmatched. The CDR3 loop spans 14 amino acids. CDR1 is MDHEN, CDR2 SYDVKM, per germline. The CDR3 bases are TGTGCCAGCAGTTCGCGGGAGGGTGACAATGAGCAGTTCTTC. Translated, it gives CASSSREGDNEQFF.

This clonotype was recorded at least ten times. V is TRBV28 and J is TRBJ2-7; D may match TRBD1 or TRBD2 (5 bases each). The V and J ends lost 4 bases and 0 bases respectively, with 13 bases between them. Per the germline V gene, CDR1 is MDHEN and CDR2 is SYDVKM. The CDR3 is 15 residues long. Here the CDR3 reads CASSSGAASSYEQYF. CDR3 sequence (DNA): TGTGCCAGCAGTTCCGGGGCCGCCAGCTCCTACGAGCAGTACTTC.

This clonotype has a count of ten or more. CDR3 residues: CASSSAGGNPPSPLHF. The CDR3 DNA is TGTGCCAGCAGCTCCGCCGGTGGAAACCCACCTTCACCCCTCCACTTT. V and J are TRBV11-3 and TRBJ1-6; no firm D call. V lost 4 bases, J lost 9 bases, and 19 bases lay in between. The CDR3 runs to 16 residues. The germline V gene has CDR1 SGHNT and CDR2 YENEEA.